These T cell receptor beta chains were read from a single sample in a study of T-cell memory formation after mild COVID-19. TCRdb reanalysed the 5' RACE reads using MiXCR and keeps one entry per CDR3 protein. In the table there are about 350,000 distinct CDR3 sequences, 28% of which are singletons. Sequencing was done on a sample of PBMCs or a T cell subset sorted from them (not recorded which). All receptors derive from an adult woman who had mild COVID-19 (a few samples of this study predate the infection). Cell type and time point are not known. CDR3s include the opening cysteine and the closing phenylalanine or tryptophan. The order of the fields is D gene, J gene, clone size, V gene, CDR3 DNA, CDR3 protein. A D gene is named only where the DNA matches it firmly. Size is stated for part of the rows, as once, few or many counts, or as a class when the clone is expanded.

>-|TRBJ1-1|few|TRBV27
TGTGCCAGCAGTCCCTCGACTGGGAACACTGAAGCTTTCTTT
CASSPSTGNTEAFF
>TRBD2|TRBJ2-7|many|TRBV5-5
TGTGCCAGCATGAATAGCGGGGCCTGGGAGCAGTACTTC
CASMNSGAWEQYF
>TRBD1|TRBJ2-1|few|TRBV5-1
TGCGCCAGCAGCTTCCTGGGGACAGGGGCCGCGGGGCACAATGAGCAGTTCTTC
CASSFLGTGAAGHNEQFF
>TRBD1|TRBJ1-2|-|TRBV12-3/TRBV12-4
TGTGCCAGCAGTTGGGCAGGGGGCTCCTATGGCTACACCTTC
CASSWAGGSYGYTF
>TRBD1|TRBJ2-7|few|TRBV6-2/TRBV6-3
TGTGCCAGCAGTTACTCGAGGGTGGGACAGGCCCGCGGCGAGCAGTACTTC
CASSYSRVGQARGEQYF
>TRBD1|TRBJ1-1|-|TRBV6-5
TGTGCCAGCAGTAAAGGACAGGGCGCGGTGAACACTGAAGCTTTCTTT
CASSKGQGAVNTEAFF
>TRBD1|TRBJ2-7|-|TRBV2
TGTGCCAGCAGGGGACAGGGCTACGAGCAGTACTTC
CASRGQGYEQYF
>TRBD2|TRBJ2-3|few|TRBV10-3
TGTGCCACCGGGACTAGCGCGAGCACAGATACGCAGTATTTT
CATGTSASTDTQYF
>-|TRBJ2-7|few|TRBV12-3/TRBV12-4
TGTGCCAGCAGTTTAACGGGGTCCTCCCAAGAGCAGTACTTC
CASSLTGSSQEQYF
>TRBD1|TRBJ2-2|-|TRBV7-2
TGTGCCAGCAGCTTCTGGACAGGGGACAAGTCCGGGGAGCTGTTTTTT
CASSFWTGDKSGELFF
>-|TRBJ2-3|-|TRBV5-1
TGCGCCAGCAGCTTGCACCAGGACTATACGCAGTATTTT
CASSLHQDYTQYF
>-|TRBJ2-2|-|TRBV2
TGTGCCAGCGTTCTAGTTGTCACCGGGGAGCTGTTTTTT
CASVLVVTGELFF
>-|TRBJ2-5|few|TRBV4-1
TGCGCCAGCAGCCGGAACCCATCGGGCCAAGAGACCCAGTACTTC
CASSRNPSGQETQYF
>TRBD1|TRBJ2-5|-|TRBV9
TGTGCCAGCAGCGTAGGGACAGGGGGCGTAGAGACCCAGTACTTC
CASSVGTGGVETQYF
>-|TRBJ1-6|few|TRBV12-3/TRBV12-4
TGTGCCAGCAGTTTACTGGGGAGAGGCTCACCCCTCCACTTT
CASSLLGRGSPLHF
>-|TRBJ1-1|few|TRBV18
TGTGCCAGCTCACCACAAAAGGGGGTATCGGGGACTGAAGCTTTCTTT
CASSPQKGVSGTEAFF
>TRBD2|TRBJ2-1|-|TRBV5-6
TGTGCCAGCAGCTTAATGACTAGCGGGAGATTCTCCTACAATGAGCAGTTCTTC
CASSLMTSGRFSYNEQFF
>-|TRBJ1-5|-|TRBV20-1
TGCAGTGCTAGATGGGGGGCCAATCAGCCCCAGCATTTT
CSARWGANQPQHF
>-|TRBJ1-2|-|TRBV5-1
TGCGCCAGCAGCTTCAACGGGAACCTAATCTATGGCTACACCTTC
CASSFNGNLIYGYTF
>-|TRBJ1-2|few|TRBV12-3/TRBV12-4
TGTGCCAGCAGTTTACCGGGGCGGAACTATGGCTACACCTTC
CASSLPGRNYGYTF
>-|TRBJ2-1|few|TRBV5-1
TGCGCCAGCAGCTTGGATCGTTTCAATGAGCAGTTCTTC
CASSLDRFNEQFF
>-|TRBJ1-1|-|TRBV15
TGTGCCACCAGCTCCAGACCGGAGATGAACACTGAAGCTTTCTTT
CATSSRPEMNTEAFF
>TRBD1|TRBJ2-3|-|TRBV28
TGTGCCAGCAGTGGGTACAGGGGTGGATCAGATACGCAGTATTTT
CASSGYRGGSDTQYF
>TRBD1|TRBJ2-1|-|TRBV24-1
TGTGCCAGCAGACAGGGGGCTGGGAATGAGCAGTTCTTC
CASRQGAGNEQFF
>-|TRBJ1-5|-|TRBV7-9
TGTGCCAGCAGCGCTTATAGCAATCAGCCCCAGCATTTT
CASSAYSNQPQHF
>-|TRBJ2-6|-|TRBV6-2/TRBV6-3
TGTGCCAGCAGTAGAGCGACAGTAGGCCTGACTTTC
CASSRATVGLTF
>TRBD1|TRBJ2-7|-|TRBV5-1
TGCGCCAGCAGCTTGGAGGTCAGGGGGCCGGGCGAGCAGTACTTC
CASSLEVRGPGEQYF
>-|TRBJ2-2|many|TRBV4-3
TGCGCCAGCAGCCCTCATGAGGGATCCCCCGGGGAGCTGTTTTTT
CASSPHEGSPGELFF
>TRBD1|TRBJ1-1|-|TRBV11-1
TGTGCCAGCAGCCGAGATATGGGACAGGGTATGAACACTGAAGCTTTCTTT
CASSRDMGQGMNTEAFF
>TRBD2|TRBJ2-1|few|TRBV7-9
TGTGCCAGCAGCTTAGTGTCGGGAGGCGAGCAGTTCTTC
CASSLVSGGEQFF
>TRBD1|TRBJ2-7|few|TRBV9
TGTGCCAGCAGCGCAGACAGGGCCTACGAGCAGTACTTC
CASSADRAYEQYF
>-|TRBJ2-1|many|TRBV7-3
TGTGCCAGCAGCTTAAGGGGCTACAATGAGCAGTTCTTC
CASSLRGYNEQFF
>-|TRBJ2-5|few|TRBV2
TGTGCCAGCAGTGACAGTACAGGGACCCAGTACTTC
CASSDSTGTQYF
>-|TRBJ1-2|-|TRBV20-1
TGCAGTGCTACCTCGGACACGACCTATGGCTACACCTTC
CSATSDTTYGYTF
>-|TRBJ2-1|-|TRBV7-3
TGTGCCAGCAGCCCAAGCGGACAGGGAGGGTACATGGACAATGAGCAGTTCTTC
CASSPSGQGGYMDNEQFF